This paragraph reports one T cell receptor (beta chain). In the authors' methods: Researchers report that nucleated cell counts were estimated from reference gene primer amplification. Libraries were prepared by immunoSEQ multiplex PCR; TCRdb keeps only in-frame clonotypes and omits some of them. D and trimming were read from the DNA, whereas the V and J calls and clone size are those reported in that table. This table has 90,000 or so clones, about 85% appearing once. The sample comes from a study of blood T cell repertoires in COVID-19. The germline V and J ends were trimmed by 4 bases and 7 bases, with 14 bases remaining between them. This CDR3 spans 14 amino acids. Germline CDR1 MNHNY, CDR2 SVGAGI (reference sequence).

This TCR was sampled from a human donor in a cohort sampled during active COVID-19. The chain recombines TRBV6-6 with TRBJ1-5, with D uncertain. The sample taken for sequencing was peripheral blood. CDR3 region: CASSSGPGGQPQHF. The CDR3 DNA reads TGTGCCAGCAGTTCCGGGCCCGGCGGGCAGCCCCAGCATTTT.